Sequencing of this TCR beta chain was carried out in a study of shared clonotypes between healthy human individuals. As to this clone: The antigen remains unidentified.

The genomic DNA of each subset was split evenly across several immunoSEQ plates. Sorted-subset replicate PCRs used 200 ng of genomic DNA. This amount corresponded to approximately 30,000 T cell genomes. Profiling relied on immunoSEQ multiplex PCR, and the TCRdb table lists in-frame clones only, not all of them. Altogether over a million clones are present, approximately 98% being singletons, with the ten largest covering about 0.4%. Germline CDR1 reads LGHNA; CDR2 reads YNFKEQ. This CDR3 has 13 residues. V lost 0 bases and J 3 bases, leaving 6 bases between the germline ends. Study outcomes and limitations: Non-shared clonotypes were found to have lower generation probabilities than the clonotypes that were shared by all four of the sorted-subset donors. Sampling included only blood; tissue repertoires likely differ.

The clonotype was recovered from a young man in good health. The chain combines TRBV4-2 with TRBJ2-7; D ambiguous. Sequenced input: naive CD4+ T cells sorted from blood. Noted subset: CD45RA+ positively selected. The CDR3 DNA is TGTGCCAGCAGCCAAGAGCCCGGCTACGAGCAGTACTTC. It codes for CASSQEPGYEQYF.